A selection of T cell receptor beta chains follows, all from one sample in a study of blood T cells in healthy people across ages. TCRdb independently ran MiXCR on the 5' RACE reads; one entry per CDR3 protein. Here the sample spans hundreds of thousands of distinct CDR3 sequences, approximately 25% being singletons. These data were also filed under a second study, of T cells of mothers and their children.

Material: blood. Every receptor here comes from a boy between 10 and 17 years old in good health. Each CDR3 is given with its conserved first and last residue. The D gene is left open where the match is weak. Some rows have no size entry. The others give once, few or many, or a class for an expanded clone.

D gene	clone size	V gene	J gene	CDR3 protein	CDR3 DNA
.	few	TRBV20-1	TRBJ1-2	CSARIGLIPYGYTF	TGCAGTGCCCGAATCGGACTAATCCCCTATGGCTACACCTTC
.	few	TRBV12-5	TRBJ2-7	CASGLGGDEQYF	TGTGCTAGTGGTTTGGGGGGAGACGAGCAGTACTTC
TRBD1	.	TRBV20-1	TRBJ2-7	CSASKDRFSYEQYF	TGCAGTGCCTCTAAGGACAGGTTCTCCTACGAGCAGTACTTC
.	few	TRBV4-2	TRBJ2-1	CASSQDQDLGGLYNEQFF	TGTGCCAGCAGCCAAGATCAAGATTTGGGGGGATTATACAATGAGCAGTTCTTC
.	.	TRBV28	TRBJ1-3	CASSLGAPGNTIYF	TGTGCCAGCAGCCTCGGGGCACCTGGAAACACCATATATTTT
TRBD1	.	TRBV2	TRBJ2-7	CASRSATGLTGNEQCF	TGTGCCAGCAGATCAGCGACAGGGTTAACTGGAAACGAGCAGTGCTTC
.	.	TRBV7-9	TRBJ2-5	CASSLGTQGSWQETQYF	TGTGCCAGCAGCTTAGGAACCCAGGGCTCCTGGCAAGAGACCCAGTACTTC
.	.	TRBV20-1	TRBJ2-3	CSAPTGDTQYF	TGCAGTGCTCCTACAGGTGATACGCAGTATTTT
.	few	TRBV5-1	TRBJ2-6	CASSFSAFSGANVLTF	TGCGCCAGCAGCTTTTCAGCCTTCTCTGGGGCCAACGTCCTGACTTTC
.	few	TRBV29-1	TRBJ1-4	CSVEVGGNEKLFF	TGCAGCGTTGAAGTAGGCGGTAATGAAAAACTGTTTTTT
TRBD1	once	TRBV29-1	TRBJ1-3	CSVAGTAQGNTIYF	TGCAGCGTCGCCGGGACAGCGCAAGGAAACACCATATATTTT
.	.	TRBV20-1	TRBJ2-5	CSAKFRGETQYF	TGCAGTGCTAAGTTCCGGGGTGAGACCCAGTACTTC
.	.	TRBV5-1	TRBJ1-6	CASSLGPEGSSPLHF	TGCGCCAGCAGCTTGGGTCCAGAGGGTAGTTCACCCCTCCACTTT
.	.	TRBV12-5	TRBJ2-5	CASGLVDSQETQYF	TGTGCTAGTGGTTTGGTGGACAGTCAAGAGACCCAGTACTTC
.	.	TRBV21-1	TRBJ2-5	CASSRTGTEETQYF	TGTGCCAGCAGCAGAACCGGGACAGAAGAGACCCAGTACTTC
.	.	TRBV6-5	TRBJ2-5	CASSYYGLQETQYF	TGTGCCAGCAGTTACTATGGACTACAAGAGACCCAGTACTTC